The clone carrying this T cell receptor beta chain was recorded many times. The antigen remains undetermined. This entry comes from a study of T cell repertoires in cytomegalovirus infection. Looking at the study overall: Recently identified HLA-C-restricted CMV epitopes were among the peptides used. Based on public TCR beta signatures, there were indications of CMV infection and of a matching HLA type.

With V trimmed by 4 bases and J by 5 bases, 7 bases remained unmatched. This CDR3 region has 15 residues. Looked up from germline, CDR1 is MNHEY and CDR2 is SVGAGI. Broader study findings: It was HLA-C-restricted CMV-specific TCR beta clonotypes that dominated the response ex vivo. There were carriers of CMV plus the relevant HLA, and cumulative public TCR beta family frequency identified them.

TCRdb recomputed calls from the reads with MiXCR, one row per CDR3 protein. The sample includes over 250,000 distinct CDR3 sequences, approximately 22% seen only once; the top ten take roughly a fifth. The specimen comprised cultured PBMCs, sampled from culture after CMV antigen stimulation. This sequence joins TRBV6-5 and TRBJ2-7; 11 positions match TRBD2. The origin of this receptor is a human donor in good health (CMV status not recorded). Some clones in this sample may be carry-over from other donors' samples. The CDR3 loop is CASSSRGLAVDEQYV. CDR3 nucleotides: TGTGCCAGCAGTTCCCGGGGACTAGCGGTTGACGAGCAGTACGTC.